These T cell receptor beta chains were read from a single sample in a study of blood T cell repertoires in COVID-19. Here immunoSEQ multiplex PCR was the method, and the copy in TCRdb shows in-frame clones only, minus some. This repertoire shows 200,000 to 250,000 clones, around 85% found once; its top ten account for approximately 2.3%. Sequenced input: peripheral blood. The receptor source for this set is a woman aged 70-85 years with COVID-19, enrolled during active disease. Both conserved end residues are part of each CDR3. A D gene is named only where the DNA matches it firmly. A clone size is listed for some rows: how often the clone was seen (once, few, many), or a class if it is expanded.

TRBD1 - TRBJ1-2 TRBV7-9 TGTGCCAGCAGCTTAGCTCTGGGACAGGGGGATAATTTTCGTGGCTACACCTTC CASSLALGQGDNFRGYTF
TRBD1 - TRBJ2-1 TRBV7-3 TGTGCCAGCAGCTTAGACAGGGGGCGGGATGAGCAGTTCTTC CASSLDRGRDEQFF
- - TRBJ1-2 TRBV19 TGTGCCAGTAGTCTAGGAGGAAGGTATGGCTACACCTTC CASSLGGRYGYTF
- - TRBJ1-5 TRBV19 TGTGCCAGTAGTATCACAGGGTGGGGCAATCAGCCCCAGCATTTT CASSITGWGNQPQHF
TRBD2 - TRBJ2-1 TRBV9 TGTGCCAGCAGCCCGAGACTAGCGGGGGGTTCCTACAATGAGCAGTTCTTC CASSPRLAGGSYNEQFF
- - TRBJ1-1 TRBV7-8 TGTGCCAGCAGCCCAGAGGCCAGGGCGCGGGCTTTCTTT CASSPEARARAFF
TRBD2 - TRBJ2-7 TRBV2 TGTGCCAGCAAGGCTAGCGGGGGGGCAGATTCCTACGAGCAGTACTTC CASKASGGADSYEQYF
TRBD1 few TRBJ1-2 TRBV18 TGTGCCAGCTCCCCGACCGGGACAGGCGATGGCTACACCTTC CASSPTGTGDGYTF
- - TRBJ1-1 TRBV21-1 TGTGCCAGCAGCAAAGGGAGAAGGAGGCAGGCACGTTGGAACACTGAAGCTTTCTTT CASSKGRRRQARWNTEAFF
TRBD1 - TRBJ1-3 TRBV7-8 TGTGCCAGCAGCTTAGCGCGGTTGCAGGGGGCTCAGTACTCTGGAAACACCATATATTTT CASSLARLQGAQYSGNTIYF
TRBD2 - TRBJ2-3 TRBV7-2 TGTGCCAGCAGCTTCATTCTAGCGGGAGGGGCCTACACAGATACGCAGTATTTT CASSFILAGGAYTDTQYF
TRBD1 few TRBJ2-7 TRBV7-8 TGTGCCAGCAGATTACGACAGGGGTTCTCCTACGAGCAGTACTTC CASRLRQGFSYEQYF
TRBD1 - TRBJ1-2 TRBV5-4 TGTGCCAGCAGCCCCCGGACAGGGGGCAATTTGTATGGCTACACCTTC CASSPRTGGNLYGYTF
- - TRBJ2-7 TRBV6-1 TGTGCCAGCAGTGAAGCGCTTAGGAGGGGACGATCCTACGAGCAGTACTTC CASSEALRRGRSYEQYF
- - TRBJ1-6 TRBV11-3 TGTGCCAGCAGCTTAGTAGGCAGGGGCGGATCACCCCTCCACTTT CASSLVGRGGSPLHF
- - TRBJ2-7 TRBV14 TGTGCCAGCAGCCAAAAGAGGGCACAGCGTGCCGAGCAGTACTTC CASSQKRAQRAEQYF
TRBD1 - TRBJ2-7 TRBV3-1/TRBV3-2 TGTGCCAGCAGCCAAGAGACGGACAGGGCCCCCTCCTACGAGCAGTACTTC CASSQETDRAPSYEQYF
TRBD2 - TRBJ2-3 TRBV3-1/TRBV3-2 TGTGCCAGCAGCCTCCGGACTAGCGGGGGGGCAGATACGCAGTATTTT CASSLRTSGGADTQYF
- - TRBJ1-1 TRBV6-5 TGTGCCAGCAGCCAAGGACACAAACCGAACACTGAAGCTTTCTTT CASSQGHKPNTEAFF
TRBD1 - TRBJ1-3 TRBV7-2 TGTGCCAGCAGCTCGGAGGGACAGGTTCCTGCTGGTTCGGGAAACACCATATATTTT CASSSEGQVPAGSGNTIYF
- - TRBJ1-1 TRBV12-3/TRBV12-4 TGTGCCAGCAGTTTTTGGGCATATGAAGCTTTCTTT CASSFWAYEAFF
TRBD1 few TRBJ2-7 TRBV10-3 TGTGCCATCAGTGATTACGAGGGACAGGGGTTTAGGGAGCAGTACTTC CAISDYEGQGFREQYF
TRBD2 - TRBJ2-2 TRBV11-2 TGTGCCAGCAGCTTACTCTGGCGGGAGCAGGGGGAGCTGTTTTTT CASSLLWREQGELFF
- few TRBJ1-1 TRBV7-2 TGTGCCAGCAGCTTAGCGCTTCACGGGAACACTGAAGCTTTCTTT CASSLALHGNTEAFF
TRBD1 once TRBJ2-2 TRBV7-2 TGTGCCAGCAGCTCGCCGACAGGGGGTCACTCCGGGGAGCTGTTTTTT CASSSPTGGHSGELFF
- - TRBJ1-5 TRBV18 TGTGCCAGCTCAGACAGGAATAGCAATCAGCCCCAGCATTTT CASSDRNSNQPQHF
TRBD1 - TRBJ1-2 TRBV5-4 TGTGCCAGCAGCCAGATACAGGGGAGCTATGGCTACACCTTC CASSQIQGSYGYTF
TRBD1 - TRBJ1-1 TRBV9 TGTGCCAGCAGCGTCGGACAGGGTGGGGTGAGAACTGAAGCTTTCTTT CASSVGQGGVRTEAFF
- - TRBJ1-2 TRBV5-1 TGCGCCAGCAGCGGGCGACAGCCCAGCAACTATGGCTACACCTTC CASSGRQPSNYGYTF
- once TRBJ1-1 TRBV5-1 TGCGCCAGCAGCTTGTCGTACAGGGTGACTGAAGCTTTCTTT CASSLSYRVTEAFF
- - TRBJ1-2 TRBV27 TGTGCCAGCAGTTTAGCGGCTAACTCCTATGGCTACACCTTC CASSLAANSYGYTF
- - TRBJ1-4 TRBV2 TGTGCCAGCAGGCTCGGGTCGGTAGGAACTAATGAAAAACTGTTTTTT CASRLGSVGTNEKLFF
TRBD1 once TRBJ2-7 TRBV5-4 TGTGCCAGCAGCCAGGGGTCTCGGGACAGGGGGCTCTACGAGCAGTACTTC CASSQGSRDRGLYEQYF
TRBD1 - TRBJ1-2 TRBV2 TGTGCCAGCAGTGAAAGGGGGGACAGATTCTATGGCTACACCTTC CASSERGDRFYGYTF
- once TRBJ1-5 TRBV19 TGTGCCAGTAGTATAGGGGGACTTGGCGATCAGCCCCAGCATTTT CASSIGGLGDQPQHF
TRBD1 - TRBJ2-7 TRBV4-2 TGTGCCAGCAGCCCGACACGGGACAGGGTGACCTACGAGCAGTACTTC CASSPTRDRVTYEQYF
TRBD1 - TRBJ1-1 TRBV6-6 TGTGCCAGCAGTCACCACCCCTTCACGGGACAGGGGTTCCGTACCTTCACTGAAGCTTTCTTT CASSHHPFTGQGFRTFTEAFF
- - TRBJ1-1 TRBV12-5 TGTGCTAGTGGTTTTGAGCCCTGGACTGAAGCTTTCTTT CASGFEPWTEAFF
- - TRBJ1-5 TRBV9 TGTGCCAGCAGCGTAGGTCCGGTAGCCTCAACTCAGCCCCAGCATTTT CASSVGPVASTQPQHF
- - TRBJ1-3 TRBV5-1 TGCGCCAGCAGCTTGGTTGCGGCCTCTGGAAACACCATATATTTT CASSLVAASGNTIYF
- - TRBJ2-1 TRBV5-6 TGTGCCAGCAGCCGACGGGTATCGGGCTACAATGAGCAGTTCTTC CASSRRVSGYNEQFF
TRBD1 - TRBJ1-1 TRBV6-5 TGTGCCAGCAGCCAACAGGGGGGCACTGAAGCTTTCTTT CASSQQGGTEAFF
- once TRBJ1-1 TRBV6-5 TGTGCCAGCAGCCCACCCGCGGGGATTGAAGCTTTCTTT CASSPPAGIEAFF
TRBD1 - TRBJ2-7 TRBV11-2 TGTGCCAGCAGAGGGACAGGGAGACCCACTAGAGAGCAGTACTTC CASRGTGRPTREQYF
- - TRBJ1-1 TRBV3-1/TRBV3-2 TGTGCCAGCAGCCACTTGACAGCCAACACTGAAGCTTTCTTT CASSHLTANTEAFF
TRBD2 once TRBJ2-7 TRBV10-3 TGTGCCATCAGTCCAGCGGGAGGGCCGGGGGAGCAGTACTTC CAISPAGGPGEQYF
TRBD1 - TRBJ1-5 TRBV19 TGTGCCAGTAGTCCCTCCGACAGGGGAAGCAATCAGCCCCAGCATTTT CASSPSDRGSNQPQHF
TRBD1 - TRBJ1-2 TRBV3-1/TRBV3-2 TGTGCCAGCAGTCCGACAGGGGGTAACTATGGCTACACCTTC CASSPTGGNYGYTF
TRBD1 once TRBJ1-2 TRBV18 TGTGCCAGCTCACCCGCGGGACAGGGATTTGGCTACACCTTC CASSPAGQGFGYTF
- - TRBJ1-1 TRBV5-1 TGCGCCAGCAGCTACTCTACAGGGACCTTAGCAGCTTTCTTT CASSYSTGTLAAFF
TRBD1 - TRBJ1-1 TRBV27 TGTGCCAGCTTCCGGACAGGGAGTCGGGAAGCTTTCTTT CASFRTGSREAFF
TRBD1 - TRBJ2-7 TRBV5-4 TGTGCCAGCAGCGGGGACAGCTACGAGCAGTACTTC CASSGDSYEQYF